This T cell receptor (beta chain) was found in a study of cytomegalovirus exposure and HLA in healthy donors. Study conclusions and caveats: Roughly uniform depth of sequencing across donors was assumed in presence/absence analyses.

Primers: 60 Vbeta forward and 13 Jbeta reverse. The protocol was immunoSEQ multiplex PCR, while the TCRdb copy is restricted to in-frame clones and leaves out a portion. Among 100,000 to 150,000 clones listed, roughly 80% were seen once. This clone was found a few times. As yet, its antigen is unknown. V trimming: 5 bases; J trimming: 12 bases; junction bases outside the gene matches: 10. The CDR3 loop spans 13 amino acids. CDR1 is SGHTA and CDR2 is FQGTGA in the germline V gene. The material sequenced was PBMCs. The chain links TRBV7-3 to TRBJ2-3, with 8 bases fitting TRBD2. The receptor was derived from a man aged 30 to 39 in good health and CMV-seropositive. As DNA, the CDR3 is TGTGCCAGCAGCCTTCATGCGGTAGCGGGACAGTATTTT. Protein sequence: CASSLHAVAGQYF.